The clone carrying this T cell receptor (beta chain) was found a few times. Its antigen is undetermined. This specimen belongs to a study of post-analysis software for immune sequencing data. Unique molecular identifiers were carried by the TCR beta cDNA libraries. TCRdb called the PCR reads again in MiXCR, with one record for every CDR3 protein. The table shows hundreds of thousands of distinct CDR3 sequences, with roughly 58% occurring only once. Study-level points and caveats: The study found TRBV5-6, TRBV5-1 and TRBV20-1 among five TRBV segments more frequent in patients than controls. A significant reduction in normalized Chao1 diversity was observed in multiple sclerosis patients versus controls.

V was clipped by 1 base and J by 0 bases, with 4 bases between them. Germline-derived CDR1 and CDR2 are LGHDT and YNNKEL (reference sequence). The CDR3 loop spans 14 amino acids. The sample taken for sequencing was blood. This sequence joins TRBV3-1 and TRBJ1-5, with D hard to call. This clonotype was sampled from a girl aged 5-17 years with multiple sclerosis. The DNA for the CDR3 is TGTGCCAGCAGCCAAGTCCTTAGCAATCAGCCCCAGCATTTT. As protein: CASSQVLSNQPQHF.